These 13 T cell receptor beta chains were all obtained from the same sample, sequenced in a study of cytomegalovirus exposure and HLA in healthy donors. This PCR relied on a set of 60 Vbeta primers and 13 Jbeta primers. Profiled with immunoSEQ multiplex PCR; TCRdb holds only in-frame clones, not every one. The sample contains some 190,000 clones, around three quarters of which appear only once. Sample: PBMCs. The receptors were sampled from a woman between 18 and 30 years old in good health and CMV-seronegative.

V is TRBV6-1 and J is TRBJ2-2; the match to TRBD2 covers 16 bases. The length of the CDR3 is 19 residues. The V segment lost 4 bases and the J segment 7 bases; nucleotides outside the gene matches: 12. The V gene's germline CDR1 is MNHNS and CDR2 SASEGT. CDR3 sequence (DNA): TGTGCCAGCAGTGTATTCCTAGGGACTAGCGGGGGGGCAGTCGGGGAGCTGTTTTTT. Amino acids: CASSVFLGTSGGAVGELFF.

This sequence joins TRBV27 and TRBJ1-2; tentatively, D is TRBD1 (6 bases). In germline, CDR1 is MNHEY, CDR2 SMNVEV (reference sequence). V lost 5 bases to trimming and J lost 6 bases, with 22 bases between them. The CDR3 contains 16 residues. CDR3 sequence (DNA): TGTGCCAGCAGTCAGGGGACATTTTTTGTTTCGGATGGCTACACCTTC. This translates into CASSQGTFFVSDGYTF.

In this sample, this clone turned up a few times. This sequence joins TRBV6-5 and TRBJ1-2, with 7 bases identical to TRBD1. The junction had 7 bases not matched to a gene; V was cut back by 7 bases and J by 2 bases. The germline CDR1 and CDR2 sequences are MNHEY and SVGAGI. The CDR3 consists of 14 residues. The chain's CDR3 is CASTTPTGNYGYTF. The CDR3 DNA sequence: TGTGCCAGCACCACACCGACAGGGAACTATGGCTACACCTTC.

The CDR3 spells CASSEGARHTIYF. CDR3 in DNA: TGTGCCAGCAGTGAGGGGGCGAGACACACCATATATTTT. The V call is TRBV6-1, the J call TRBJ1-3; a possible D gene is TRBD1 (6 bases). V was shortened by 3 bases and J by 8 bases, with 11 bases between the two germline ends. This CDR3 contains 13 residues. Germline CDR1 is MNHNS and CDR2 is SASEGT.

This clone was found once. J is TRBJ1-6 and V is TRBV27; possibly TRBD1 for D (6 bases). CDR1 is MNHEY, CDR2 SMNVEV, per germline (reference sequence). The CDR3 loop spans 13 amino acids. The CDR3 loop reads CGVGDNANSPLHF. Written as DNA, the CDR3 is TGTGGGGTGGGGGACAATGCGAATTCACCCCTCCACTTT.

V usage is TRBV7-2 and J usage is TRBJ2-3, with TRBD2 matching 8 bases. Germline loops: CDR1 SGHTA, CDR2 FQGNSA. J was trimmed by 2 bases and V by 5 bases; bases with no gene match: 6. The CDR3 runs 15 residues. In DNA, the CDR3 is TGTGCCAGCAGCGGTAGCGGGGCCATCACAGATACGCAGTATTTT. The encoded protein is CASSGSGAITDTQYF.

The rearrangement uses TRBV7-8 and TRBJ1-5, with D perhaps matching TRBD1 (5 bases). Germline V gene sequence: CDR1 SGHVS, CDR2 FQNEAQ. Trimming removed 1 base at V and 5 bases at J, with 12 bases between. CDR3 length: 15 amino acids. The CDR3 sequence: CASSLVPGDYQPQHF. The CDR3 DNA is TGTGCCAGCAGCTTAGTCCCGGGGGACTATCAGCCCCAGCATTTT. Using reference TRBV7-8 and TRBJ1-5 for the parts outside the CDR3, the full variable domain is GAGVSQSPRYKVAKRGQDVALRCDPISGHVSLFWYQQALGQGPEFLTYFQNEAQLDKSGLPSDRFFAERPEGSVSTLKIQRTQQEDSAVYLCASSLVPGDYQPQHFGDGTRLSIL.

This clone came up a few times. V and J are TRBV7-9 and TRBJ1-5, with TRBD1 matching over 7 bases. J lost 7 bases, V lost 5 bases, and 8 bases had no gene match. Germline-derived CDR1 and CDR2 are SEHNR and FQNEAQ (reference sequence). The CDR3 length is 14 residues. In DNA form, the CDR3 reads TGTGCCAGCAGCCCCGTAACAGGGGACCAGCCCCAGCATTTT. This encodes CASSPVTGDQPQHF.

The rearrangement uses TRBV28 and TRBJ1-1; D possibly corresponds to TRBD1 (6 bases). V gave up 4 bases and J gave up 0 bases, with 18 bases separating them. Germline CDR1 reads MDHEN; CDR2 reads SYDVKM. This CDR3 is 17 amino acids long. This chain's CDR3 is CASSSVQGGVMNTEAFF. In DNA, the CDR3 is TGTGCCAGCAGTTCAGTACAGGGTGGGGTTATGAACACTGAAGCTTTCTTT.

This clone has just a few counts. V is TRBV6-5 and J is TRBJ1-1, with D possibly matching TRBD1 (6 bases). The CDR3 has 13 amino acids. From germline, CDR1 is MNHEY and CDR2 SVGAGI. V was trimmed by 7 bases and J by 3 bases, leaving 12 bases between them. CDR3 bases: TGTGCCAGCACGGGGACAAGGCACACTGAAGCTTTCTTT. It specifies CASTGTRHTEAFF.

The V and J genes are TRBV27 and TRBJ1-5; tentative D call: TRBD1 (5 bases). This CDR3 spans 11 amino acids. The ends were cut back, 8 bases at V and 4 bases at J, with 6 bases in the middle. Germline CDR1 reads MNHEY; CDR2 reads SMNVEV (reference sequence). CDR3 coding DNA: TGTGCCAGCGGGGGGAATCAGCCCCAGCATTTT. It is translated as CASGGNQPQHF.

The chain combines TRBV9 with TRBJ2-7, with TRBD2 as a possible D gene (6 bases). V was shortened by 7 bases and J by 2 bases, with 22 bases between the two germline ends. The germline V gene has CDR1 SGDLS and CDR2 YYNGEE. There are 16 residues in the CDR3. This CDR3 reads CASGNIAGTKTYEQYF. In DNA form, the CDR3 reads TGTGCCAGCGGTAACATCGCGGGAACGAAAACCTACGAGCAGTACTTC.

This clone has a handful of counts. The V call is TRBV5-1, the J call TRBJ1-5; 7 bases line up with TRBD1. V shed 0 bases and J 4 bases; nucleotides not matched to a gene: 1. The CDR3 is made up of 14 amino acids. From germline, CDR1 is SGHRS and CDR2 YFSETQ. The CDR3 protein is CASSLEGQNQPQHF. CDR3 DNA sequence: TGCGCCAGCAGCTTGGAGGGACAGAATCAGCCCCAGCATTTT.